The 3 T cell receptor beta chains listed next were all sequenced from one sample in a study of OX40 agonist ivuxolimab in advanced cancers. Some clones are missing from TCRdb's copy, which holds only in-frame ones; the method was immunoSEQ multiplex PCR. The table has approximately 45,000 clones, just under 95% seen once; the top ten hold approximately 10%. The sample here was CD4+ or CD8+ T cells sorted from blood, taken in a trial of the OX40 agonist ivuxolimab. These receptors were obtained from an adult with an advanced solid tumor such as melanoma, head and neck, liver or kidney cancer.

This clone showed up just a few times. At one end the junction does not follow the germline gene, possibly because of a read error. The V call is TRBV7-9, the J call TRBJ2-7, with a tentative D call TRBD2 (5 bases). There are 13 residues in the CDR3. Germline V gene sequence: CDR1 SEHNR, CDR2 FQNEAQ (reference sequence). The DNA for the CDR3 is TGTGCCAGCAGCCGCCTAACCCCAGCGGCCTTTCTCTTC. Its protein product is CASSRLTPAAFLF.

The chain links TRBV14 to TRBJ2-3, with 9 bases matching TRBD1. CDR1 SGHDN and CDR2 FVKESK come from the germline V gene. This CDR3 spans 14 amino acids. The V and J ends lost 5 bases and 6 bases, in that order; junction bases with no gene match: 6. The CDR3 sequence is CASSSYRGPDTQYF. The CDR3 region has the DNA TGTGCCAGCAGCTCCTACAGGGGGCCGGATACGCAGTATTTT.

This clone was seen once. The chain couples TRBV9 to TRBJ2-7, with D uncertain. Germline CDR1 is SGDLS and CDR2 is YYNGEE. The CDR3 totals 15 residues. Trimming took 4 bases from V and 2 from J, leaving 16 bases between them. The CDR3 nucleotides read TGTGCCAGCAGCCCTAGGTACAGTCTCCCCTACGAGCAGTACTTC. This sequence encodes CASSPRYSLPYEQYF.